A selection of T cell receptor beta chains follows, all from one sample in a study of neurological immune-mediated disorders. TCRdb recomputed calls from the 5' RACE reads with MiXCR, one row per CDR3 protein. Among roughly 60,000 distinct CDR3 sequences listed, 11% were seen once. Material for sequencing was PBMCs. These receptor sequences come from a man in his sixties in good health. Each CDR3 is given with its conserved first and last residue. The D gene is left open where the match is weak. Size is stated as once, few, many, or a class for an expanded clone.

J gene: TRBJ1-2
clone size: many
D gene: NA
V gene: TRBV27
CDR3 protein: CASSLKGRGDYGYTF
CDR3 DNA: TGTGCCAGCAGTTTAAAGGGCAGGGGCGACTATGGCTACACCTTC

J gene: TRBJ1-1
clone size: many
D gene: NA
V gene: TRBV12-3/TRBV12-4
CDR3 protein: CASTPGGKIHTEAFF
CDR3 DNA: TGTGCCAGCACCCCGGGGGGGAAAATACACACTGAAGCTTTCTTT

J gene: TRBJ1-6
clone size: many
D gene: TRBD1
V gene: TRBV20-1
CDR3 protein: CSAPGGRGDSPLHF
CDR3 DNA: TGCAGTGCTCCAGGGGGCAGAGGGGATTCACCCCTCCACTTT

J gene: TRBJ2-1
clone size: many
D gene: TRBD2
V gene: TRBV5-1
CDR3 protein: CASSYSGIKFF
CDR3 DNA: TGCGCCAGCAGCTACAGCGGGATCAAGTTCTTC

J gene: TRBJ2-7
clone size: many
D gene: TRBD1
V gene: TRBV3-1
CDR3 protein: CASSQDVTGGYEQYF
CDR3 DNA: TGTGCCAGCAGCCAAGATGTTACAGGGGGCTACGAGCAGTACTTC

J gene: TRBJ1-2
clone size: many
D gene: NA
V gene: TRBV5-1
CDR3 protein: CASSSAAQGQGYGYTF
CDR3 DNA: TGCGCCAGCAGCTCCGCTGCCCAGGGGCAGGGTTATGGCTACACCTTC

J gene: TRBJ2-2
clone size: many
D gene: NA
V gene: TRBV28
CDR3 protein: CASSLVQTGELFF
CDR3 DNA: TGTGCCAGCAGCCTCGTTCAGACCGGGGAGCTGTTTTTT

J gene: TRBJ2-3
clone size: few
D gene: NA
V gene: TRBV18
CDR3 protein: CASSPPAGVRDTQYF
CDR3 DNA: TGTGCCAGCTCACCACCGGCTGGGGTCAGAGATACGCAGTATTTT

J gene: TRBJ1-2
clone size: many
D gene: TRBD1
V gene: TRBV7-9
CDR3 protein: CASSLGTGDYGYTF
CDR3 DNA: TGTGCCAGCAGCTTAGGGACAGGAGATTATGGCTACACCTTC

J gene: TRBJ2-2
clone size: many
D gene: NA
V gene: TRBV5-6
CDR3 protein: CASSLGPTGELFF
CDR3 DNA: TGTGCCAGCAGCTTGGGGCCGACCGGGGAGCTGTTTTTT

J gene: TRBJ1-1
clone size: many
D gene: NA
V gene: TRBV29-1
CDR3 protein: CSVDPRLRNTEAFF
CDR3 DNA: TGCAGCGTTGACCCGAGATTAAGGAACACTGAAGCTTTCTTT

J gene: TRBJ1-1
clone size: many
D gene: NA
V gene: TRBV7-9
CDR3 protein: CASSLVAMNTEAFF
CDR3 DNA: TGTGCCAGCAGCTTAGTTGCAATGAACACTGAAGCTTTCTTT

J gene: TRBJ2-4
clone size: many
D gene: TRBD2
V gene: TRBV20-1
CDR3 protein: CSAPDYQRGALAKNIQYF
CDR3 DNA: TGCAGTGCTCCCGACTACCAGCGGGGGGCTCTAGCCAAAAACATTCAGTACTTC

J gene: TRBJ1-1
clone size: many
D gene: NA
V gene: TRBV5-5
CDR3 protein: CASSLEARGNTEAFF
CDR3 DNA: TGTGCCAGCAGCTTGGAGGCCAGGGGGAACACTGAAGCTTTCTTT

J gene: TRBJ1-5
clone size: many
D gene: NA
V gene: TRBV6-9
CDR3 protein: CASSSSRGSNQPQHF
CDR3 DNA: TGTGCCAGCAGTTCCAGTAGGGGCAGCAATCAGCCCCAGCATTTT

J gene: TRBJ1-5
clone size: many
D gene: TRBD1
V gene: TRBV20-1
CDR3 protein: CSAKTGDFSNQPQHF
CDR3 DNA: TGCAGTGCTAAGACAGGGGATTTTAGCAATCAGCCCCAGCATTTT

J gene: TRBJ2-1
clone size: many
D gene: TRBD2
V gene: TRBV20-1
CDR3 protein: CSATPSRGERFREQFF
CDR3 DNA: TGCAGTGCTACCCCCTCGCGGGGGGAAAGGTTTCGTGAGCAGTTCTTC

J gene: TRBJ2-7
clone size: many
D gene: NA
V gene: TRBV6-6
CDR3 protein: CASSMPQGSEQYF
CDR3 DNA: TGTGCCAGCAGCATGCCCCAGGGTTCCGAGCAGTACTTC

J gene: TRBJ2-2
clone size: many
D gene: NA
V gene: TRBV5-1
CDR3 protein: CASSATGLNTGELFF
CDR3 DNA: TGCGCCAGCAGCGCGACCGGGCTAAACACCGGGGAGCTGTTTTTT

J gene: TRBJ2-2
clone size: many
D gene: NA
V gene: TRBV4-3
CDR3 protein: CASSQDPQNLANANTGELFF
CDR3 DNA: TGCGCCAGCAGCCAAGACCCACAAAATTTGGCCAACGCGAACACCGGGGAGCTGTTTTTT

J gene: TRBJ2-1
clone size: many
D gene: TRBD1
V gene: TRBV6-6
CDR3 protein: CASSYEQGAVHEQFF
CDR3 DNA: TGTGCCAGCAGTTACGAACAGGGGGCGGTTCATGAGCAGTTCTTC

J gene: TRBJ2-7
clone size: many
D gene: TRBD1
V gene: TRBV7-8
CDR3 protein: CASSLSQGAKYEQYF
CDR3 DNA: TGTGCCAGCAGCCTGTCACAGGGGGCGAAGTACGAGCAGTACTTC